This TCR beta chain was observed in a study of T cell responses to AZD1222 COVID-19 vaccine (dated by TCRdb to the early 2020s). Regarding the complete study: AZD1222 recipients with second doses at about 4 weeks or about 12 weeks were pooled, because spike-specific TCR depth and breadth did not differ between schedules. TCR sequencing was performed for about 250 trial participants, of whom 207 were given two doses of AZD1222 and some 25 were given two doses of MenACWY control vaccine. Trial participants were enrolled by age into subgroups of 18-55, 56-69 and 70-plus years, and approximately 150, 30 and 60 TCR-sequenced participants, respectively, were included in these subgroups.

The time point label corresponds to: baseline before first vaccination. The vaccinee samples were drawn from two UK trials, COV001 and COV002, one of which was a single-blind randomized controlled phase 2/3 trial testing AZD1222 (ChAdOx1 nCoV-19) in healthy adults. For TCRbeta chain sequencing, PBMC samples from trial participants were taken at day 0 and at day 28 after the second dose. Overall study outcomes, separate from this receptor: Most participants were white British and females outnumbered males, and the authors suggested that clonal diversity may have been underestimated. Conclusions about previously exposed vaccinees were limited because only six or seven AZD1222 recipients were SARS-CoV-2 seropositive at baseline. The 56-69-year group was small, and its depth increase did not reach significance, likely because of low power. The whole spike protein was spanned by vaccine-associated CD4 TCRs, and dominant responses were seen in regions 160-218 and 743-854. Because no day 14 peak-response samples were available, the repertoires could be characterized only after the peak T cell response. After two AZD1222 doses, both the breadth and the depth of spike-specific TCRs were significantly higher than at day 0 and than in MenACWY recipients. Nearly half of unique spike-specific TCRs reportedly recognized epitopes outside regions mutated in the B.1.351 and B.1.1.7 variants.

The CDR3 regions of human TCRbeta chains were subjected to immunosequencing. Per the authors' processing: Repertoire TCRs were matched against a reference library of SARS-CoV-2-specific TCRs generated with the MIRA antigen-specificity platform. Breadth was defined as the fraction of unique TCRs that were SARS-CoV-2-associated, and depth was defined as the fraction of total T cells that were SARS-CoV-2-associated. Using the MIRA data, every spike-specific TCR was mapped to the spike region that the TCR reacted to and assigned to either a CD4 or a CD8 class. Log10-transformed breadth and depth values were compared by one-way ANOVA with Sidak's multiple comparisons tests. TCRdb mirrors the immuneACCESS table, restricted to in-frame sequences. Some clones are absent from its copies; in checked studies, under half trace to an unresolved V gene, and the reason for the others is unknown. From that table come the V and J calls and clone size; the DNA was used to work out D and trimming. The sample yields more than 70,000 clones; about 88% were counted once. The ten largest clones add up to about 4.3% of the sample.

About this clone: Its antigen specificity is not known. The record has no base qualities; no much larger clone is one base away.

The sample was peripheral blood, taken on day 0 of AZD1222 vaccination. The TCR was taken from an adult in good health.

The CDR3 region: CASSENNYGYTF. The bases read TGTGCCAGCAGTGAAAATAACTATGGCTACACCTTC. The rearrangement combines TRBV2 with TRBJ1-2; no D segment can be confidently identified. V loses 2 bases, J loses 1 base, and the germline ends lie 2 bases apart. From its cysteine to its phenylalanine, the CDR3 spans 12 amino acids. Only the CDR3 part of the read is kept: 36 bases, read in frame from the first base. Taken from the germline V gene, the CDR1 and CDR2 loops are SNHLY and FYNNEI.